These T cell receptor beta chains were read from a single sample in a study of blood T cell repertoires in COVID-19. The assay was immunoSEQ multiplex PCR, and TCRdb's table has in-frame clones only and misses some. This table has 300,000 to 450,000 clones, roughly 85% appearing once. The sequenced material came from peripheral blood. Receptors were obtained from a woman aged 18-35 years with acute or convalescent COVID-19. The CDR3 runs from the conserved cysteine through the conserved F or W.

>TRBJ2-1|14|TRBV6-5
CACQGLAGSNEQFF
>TRBJ1-5|14|TRBV9
CASSPGQGWEPQHF
>TRBJ2-1|12|TRBV7-9
CATRTFRDEQFF
>TRBJ2-1|11|TRBV20-1
CSALDYNEQFF
>TRBJ1-2|16|TRBV6-2/TRBV6-3
CASSYSNPAGGYGYTF
>TRBJ1-4|15|TRBV4-1
CASSQRSATNEKLFF
>TRBJ2-1|17|TRBV12-5
CASGARTGTLLYNEQFF
>TRBJ1-1|14|TRBV28
CASPPTGMNTEAFF
>TRBJ1-6|13|TRBV4-1
CASSGTARSPLHF
>TRBJ2-2|14|TRBV7-6
CASSPVRGTGELFF
>TRBJ2-3|14|TRBV2
CASNREYSTDTQYF
>TRBJ1-4|13|TRBV5-1
CASSLEGLEKLFF
>TRBJ2-5|14|TRBV6-5
CASRTGGGKETQYF
>TRBJ2-3|12|TRBV6-5
CASSQDWHTQYF
>TRBJ1-1|15|TRBV4-2
CASSEQYRERTEAFF
>TRBJ2-7|14|TRBV2
CASTKEGGHYEQYF
>TRBJ1-3|14|TRBV6-6
CASSLTGPGNTIYF
>TRBJ1-6|15|TRBV19
CASSSESSYNSPLHF
>TRBJ2-3|16|TRBV7-2
CASSQVGALSTDTQYF
>TRBJ1-1|14|TRBV9
CASSVGSLNTEAFF
>TRBJ2-1|15|TRBV5-1
CASSLEGLVYNEQFF
>TRBJ2-2|15|TRBV6-1
CASSEASFDTGELFF
>TRBJ1-2|13|TRBV19
CASSSTGSGGYTF
>TRBJ2-2|15|TRBV12-5
CASGPGHSNTGELFF
>TRBJ2-7|17|TRBV2
CASSEAGTRQGFHEQYF
>TRBJ1-1|14|TRBV9
CASSVGDFNTEAFF
>TRBJ2-3|15|TRBV11-3
CASSSQRGVPDTQYF
>TRBJ1-1|13|TRBV24-1
CATSDPTTGDAFF
>TRBJ1-2|14|TRBV10-3
CAISESEVPMGYTF
>TRBJ2-5|14|TRBV5-1
CASSMTGTGETQYF
>TRBJ1-1|14|TRBV19
CASSITSVNTEAFF
>TRBJ2-5|17|TRBV24-1
CATSEFTSGISGETQYF
>TRBJ1-1|12|TRBV12-3/TRBV12-4
CASSLGQGEAFF
>TRBJ1-3|15|TRBV9
CASSPQTGSGNTIYF